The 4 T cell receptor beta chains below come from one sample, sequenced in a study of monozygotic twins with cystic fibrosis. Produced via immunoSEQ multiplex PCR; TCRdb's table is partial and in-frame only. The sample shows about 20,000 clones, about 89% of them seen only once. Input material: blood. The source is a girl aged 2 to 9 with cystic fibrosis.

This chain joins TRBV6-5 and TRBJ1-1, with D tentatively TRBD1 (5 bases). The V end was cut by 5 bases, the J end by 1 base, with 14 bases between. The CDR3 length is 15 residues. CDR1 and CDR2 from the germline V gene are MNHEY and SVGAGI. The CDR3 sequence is CASSPSGGTNTEAFF. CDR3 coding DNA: TGTGCCAGCAGTCCCTCGGGAGGGACGAACACTGAAGCTTTCTTT.

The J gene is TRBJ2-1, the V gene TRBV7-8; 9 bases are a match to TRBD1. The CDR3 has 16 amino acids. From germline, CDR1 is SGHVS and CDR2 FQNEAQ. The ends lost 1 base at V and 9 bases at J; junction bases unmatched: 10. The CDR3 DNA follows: TGTGCCAGCAGCTTAGAAATGGGACAGGGCCTTAGTGAGCAGTTCTTC. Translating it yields CASSLEMGQGLSEQFF. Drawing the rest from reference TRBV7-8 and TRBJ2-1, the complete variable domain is GAGVSQSPRYKVAKRGQDVALRCDPISGHVSLFWYQQALGQGPEFLTYFQNEAQLDKSGLPSDRFFAERPEGSVSTLKIQRTQQEDSAVYLCASSLEMGQGLSEQFFGPGTRLTVL.

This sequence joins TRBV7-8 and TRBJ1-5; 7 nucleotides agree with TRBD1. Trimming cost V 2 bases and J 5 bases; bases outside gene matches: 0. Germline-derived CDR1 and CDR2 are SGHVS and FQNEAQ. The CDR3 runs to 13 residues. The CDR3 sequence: CASSLTGDQPQHF. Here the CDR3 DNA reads TGTGCCAGCAGCTTAACAGGGGATCAGCCCCAGCATTTT.

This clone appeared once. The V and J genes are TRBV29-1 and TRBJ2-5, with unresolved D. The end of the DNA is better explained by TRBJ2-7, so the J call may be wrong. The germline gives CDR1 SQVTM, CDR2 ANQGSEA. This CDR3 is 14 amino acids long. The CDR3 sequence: CSALRTSDSYEQYF. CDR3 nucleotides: TGCAGCGCCCTCAGGACCAGTGACTCGTACGAGCAGTACTTC.